These 12 T cell receptor beta chains share one sample of origin, sequenced in a study of CD8 T cells in ankylosing spondylitis. TCRdb re-called the 5' RACE reads through MiXCR, storing one row per CDR3 protein. This table holds hundreds of thousands of distinct CDR3 sequences, roughly 20% found once. Sequencing was performed on blood, either unsorted or a sorted T cell fraction (not recorded which). The receptors were sampled from a male donor with ankylosing spondylitis or in good health (not recorded which).

The V call is TRBV5-1, the J call TRBJ2-7; TRBD1 matches 10 bases. CDR3 length: 15 residues. V was clipped by 3 bases and J by 9 bases; unmatched bases: 12. Germline CDR1 and CDR2: SGHRS and YFSETQ. CDR3 sequence reads: CASSSAGQGPEGQYF. CDR3 bases: TGCGCCAGCAGCTCAGCGGGACAGGGGCCGGAGGGGCAGTACTTC.

This clonotype was counted only a few times. J is TRBJ2-7 and V is TRBV28; TRBD1 matches 8 bases. Trimming cost V 6 bases and J 0 bases; bases outside gene matches: 4. This CDR3 has 14 amino acids. Germline V CDR1 and CDR2: MDHEN, SYDVKM. CDR3 sequence reads: CASRRQGPSYEQYF. In DNA form, the CDR3 reads TGTGCCAGCAGAAGACAGGGGCCCTCCTACGAGCAGTACTTC.

The chain combines TRBV24-1 with TRBJ2-2, with 8 bases fitting TRBD1. Germline V gives CDR1 KGHDR, CDR2 SFDVKD. Losses at the gene ends were 3 bases for V and 5 bases for J; bases not matched to a gene: 7. The CDR3 is 16 amino acids. CDR3: CATSDPTGGWTGELFF. CDR3 DNA sequence: TGTGCCACCAGTGATCCAACAGGGGGGTGGACCGGGGAGCTGTTTTTT.

V and J are TRBV27 and TRBJ2-2; possibly TRBD1 or TRBD2 for D (5 bases each). CDR3 length: 15 residues. Between the trimmed V and J ends, which lost 5 bases and 7 bases, there was a span of 17 bases. CDR1 MNHEY and CDR2 SMNVEV come from the germline V gene (reference sequence). The CDR3 here is CASSPSMGDGGELFF. The DNA of the CDR3 is TGTGCCAGCAGTCCGTCGATGGGGGACGGCGGGGAGCTGTTTTTT.

This clonotype was counted only a few times. The chain recombines TRBV28 with TRBJ1-5; D unclear. The CDR3 consists of 14 residues. Trimming took 8 bases from V and 0 from J, leaving 11 bases between them. Germline CDR1 and CDR2: MDHEN and SYDVKM. The CDR3, as DNA: TGTGCCAGCCTCCGCGGGTATAGCAATCAGCCCCAGCATTTT. It yields the protein CASLRGYSNQPQHF.

J is TRBJ2-2 and V is TRBV25-1; 10 nucleotides line up with TRBD1. The length of the CDR3 is 19 residues. The V and J ends lost 1 base and 4 bases, in that order; junction bases with no gene match: 12. Germline CDR1 is MGHDK and CDR2 is SYGVNS. The CDR3 sequence: CASSELAWTTGGITGELFF. In nucleotides, the CDR3 is TGTGCCAGCAGTGAATTGGCTTGGACGACAGGGGGCATCACCGGGGAGCTGTTTTTT.

The chain combines TRBV5-1 with TRBJ2-1, with unresolved D. This CDR3 comprises 13 residues. Germline assignment: CDR1 SGHRS and CDR2 YFSETQ. V dropped 4 bases and J dropped 6 bases, with 11 bases sitting between them. The CDR3 loop reads CASSSPPSNEQFF. Here the CDR3 DNA reads TGCGCCAGCAGCAGCCCCCCCTCCAATGAGCAGTTCTTC.

This clonotype was observed a handful of times. V is TRBV7-2 and J is TRBJ2-3; D not resolved. The CDR3 is made up of 12 amino acids. Per the germline V gene, CDR1 is SGHTA and CDR2 is FQGNSA. Between the trimmed V and J ends, which lost 3 bases and 8 bases, there was a span of 9 bases. CDR3 sequence reads: CASSFLRGTQYF. In DNA, the CDR3 is TGTGCCAGCAGCTTTCTTCGCGGTACGCAGTATTTT.

This clonotype turned up a few times. V and J are TRBV29-1 and TRBJ1-1, with no clear D. CDR3 length: 15 residues. CDR1 and CDR2 from the germline V gene are SQVTM and ANQGSEA. V shed 2 bases and J shed 5 bases, with 18 bases lying between them. The CDR3 reads CSVETEARRATEAFF. The CDR3 DNA reads TGCAGCGTTGAAACGGAGGCAAGGAGGGCAACTGAAGCTTTCTTT.

A few counts support this clonotype. The chain carries TRBV6-1 and TRBJ2-3, with unresolved D. The CDR3 sequence is 13 residues long. CDR1 is MNHNS and CDR2 is SASEGT in the germline V gene. V was clipped by 2 bases and J by 6 bases, with 9 bases between them. CDR3 in DNA: TGTGCCAGCAGTGAAACTGTGTCGGATACGCAGTATTTT. Translated: CASSETVSDTQYF.

This clonotype was seen repeatedly, ten times or more. V gene TRBV6-4 combines with J gene TRBJ2-3; TRBD2 aligns across 12 bases. Germline-derived CDR1 and CDR2 are MRHNA and SNTAGT. Unmatched junction bases numbered 2, after V lost 0 bases and J lost 1 base. The CDR3 is 17 residues long. CDR3 coding DNA: TGTGCCAGCAGTGACTCGCCTAGCGGGGGGGGCACAGATACGCAGTATTTT. Protein: CASSDSPSGGGTDTQYF.

This chain joins TRBV7-9 and TRBJ2-7; 9 nucleotides line up with TRBD1. V lost 3 bases and J lost 6; bases outside the gene matches: 12. CDR1 and CDR2 from the germline V gene are SEHNR and FQNEAQ (reference sequence). This CDR3 is built from 16 residues. This CDR3 is CASSLSEGQGFREQYF. The CDR3 DNA is TGTGCCAGCAGCTTGTCAGAAGGACAGGGGTTTCGCGAGCAGTACTTC.